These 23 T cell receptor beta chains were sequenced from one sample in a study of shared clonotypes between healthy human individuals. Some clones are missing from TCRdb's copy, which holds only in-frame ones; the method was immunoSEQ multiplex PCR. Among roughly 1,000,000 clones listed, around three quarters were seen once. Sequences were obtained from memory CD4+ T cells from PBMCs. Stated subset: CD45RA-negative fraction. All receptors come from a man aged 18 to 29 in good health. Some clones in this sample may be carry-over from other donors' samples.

The CDR3 reads CASTRTSRREQYF. CDR3 sequence (DNA): TGTGCCAGCACCCGGACCTCAAGGAGGGAGCAGTACTTC. This sequence joins TRBV7-9 and TRBJ2-7, with D possibly matching TRBD2 (5 bases). Germline CDR1 is SEHNR and CDR2 is FQNEAQ (reference sequence). Deletions cut 7 bases from V and 7 bases from J, with 17 bases between. The CDR3 runs to 13 residues.

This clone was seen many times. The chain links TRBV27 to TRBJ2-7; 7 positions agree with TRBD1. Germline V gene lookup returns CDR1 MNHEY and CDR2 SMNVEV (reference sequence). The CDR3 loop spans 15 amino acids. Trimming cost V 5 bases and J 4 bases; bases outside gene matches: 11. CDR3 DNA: TGTGCCAGCAGTAGGGGGCTGGGGGCTGGATACGAGCAGTACTTC. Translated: CASSRGLGAGYEQYF.

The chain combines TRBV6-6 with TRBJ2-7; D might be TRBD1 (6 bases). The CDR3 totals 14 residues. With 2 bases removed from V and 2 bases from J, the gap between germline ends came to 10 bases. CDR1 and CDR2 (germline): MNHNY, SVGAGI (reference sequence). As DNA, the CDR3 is TGTGCCAGCAGTTACCCAACAGGGACCTACGAGCAGTACTTC. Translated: CASSYPTGTYEQYF.

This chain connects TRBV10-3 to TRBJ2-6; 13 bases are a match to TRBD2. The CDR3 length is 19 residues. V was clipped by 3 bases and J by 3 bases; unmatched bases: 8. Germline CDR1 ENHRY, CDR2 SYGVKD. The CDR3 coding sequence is TGTGCCATCAGTGATCATCCGGGACTAGCGGGACTTGGGGCCAACGTCCTGACTTTC. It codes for CAISDHPGLAGLGANVLTF.

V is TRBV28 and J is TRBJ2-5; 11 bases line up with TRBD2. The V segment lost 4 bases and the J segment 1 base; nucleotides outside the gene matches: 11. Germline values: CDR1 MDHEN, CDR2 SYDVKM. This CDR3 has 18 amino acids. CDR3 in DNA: TGTGCCAGCAGTTCCCCCGCTAGCGGGAGGCCTCCCCAAGAGACCCAGTACTTC. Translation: CASSSPASGRPPQETQYF.

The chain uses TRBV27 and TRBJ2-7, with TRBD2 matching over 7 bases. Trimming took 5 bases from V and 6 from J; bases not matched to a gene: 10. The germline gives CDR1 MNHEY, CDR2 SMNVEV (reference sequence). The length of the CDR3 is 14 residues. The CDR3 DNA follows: TGTGCCAGCAGTCCCTGGGGGACTAAACGCGAGCAGTACTTC. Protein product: CASSPWGTKREQYF.

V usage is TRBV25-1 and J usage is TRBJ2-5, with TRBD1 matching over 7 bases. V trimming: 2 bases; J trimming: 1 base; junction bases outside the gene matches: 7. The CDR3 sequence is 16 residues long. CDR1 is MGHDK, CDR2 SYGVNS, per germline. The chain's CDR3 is CASSENRQGPQETQYF. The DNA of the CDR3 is TGTGCCAGCAGTGAAAACCGACAGGGCCCCCAAGAGACCCAGTACTTC.

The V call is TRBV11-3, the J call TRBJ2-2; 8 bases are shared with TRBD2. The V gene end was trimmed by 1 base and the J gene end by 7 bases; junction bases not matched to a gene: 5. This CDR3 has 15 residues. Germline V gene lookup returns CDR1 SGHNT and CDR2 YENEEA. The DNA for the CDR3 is TGTGCCAGCAGCTTAGGCGGGACTAGAGTCGGGGAGCTGTTTTTT. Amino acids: CASSLGGTRVGELFF.

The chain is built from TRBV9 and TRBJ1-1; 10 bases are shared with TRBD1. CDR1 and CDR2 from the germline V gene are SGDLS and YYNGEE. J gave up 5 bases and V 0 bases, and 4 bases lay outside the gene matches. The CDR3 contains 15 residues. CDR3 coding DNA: TGTGCCAGCAGCGTAGTAGGACAGGGGGTGACTGAAGCTTTCTTT. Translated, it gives CASSVVGQGVTEAFF.

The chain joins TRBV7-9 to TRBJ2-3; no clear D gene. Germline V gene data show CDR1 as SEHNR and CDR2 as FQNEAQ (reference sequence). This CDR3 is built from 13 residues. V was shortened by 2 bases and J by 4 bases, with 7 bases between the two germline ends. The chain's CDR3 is CASSLSHADTQYF. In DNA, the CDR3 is TGTGCCAGCAGCTTAAGCCACGCAGATACGCAGTATTTT.

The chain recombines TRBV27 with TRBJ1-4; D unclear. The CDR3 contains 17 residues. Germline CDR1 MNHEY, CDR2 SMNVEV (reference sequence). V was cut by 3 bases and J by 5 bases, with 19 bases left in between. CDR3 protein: CASSLFGGKKWNEKLFF. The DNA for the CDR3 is TGTGCCAGCAGTTTGTTCGGAGGTAAGAAGTGGAATGAAAAACTGTTTTTT.

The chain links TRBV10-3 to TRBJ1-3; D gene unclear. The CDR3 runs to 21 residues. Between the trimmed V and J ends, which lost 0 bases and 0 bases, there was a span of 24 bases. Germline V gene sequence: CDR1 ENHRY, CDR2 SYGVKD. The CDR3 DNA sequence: TGTGCCATCAGTGAGTCGAAGGGCTTGGGAGGCCGCGTCAGCTCTGGAAACACCATATATTTT. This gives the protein CAISESKGLGGRVSSGNTIYF.

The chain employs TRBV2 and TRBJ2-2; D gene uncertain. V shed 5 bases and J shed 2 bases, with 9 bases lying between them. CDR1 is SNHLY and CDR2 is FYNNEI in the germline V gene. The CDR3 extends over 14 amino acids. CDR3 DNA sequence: TGTGCCAGCAGTCCCAACGAAAACACCGGGGAGCTGTTTTTT. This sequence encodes CASSPNENTGELFF. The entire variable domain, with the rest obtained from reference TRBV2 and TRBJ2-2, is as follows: EPEVTQTPSHQVTQMGQEVILRCVPISNHLYFYWYRQILGQKVEFLVSFYNNEISEKSEIFDDQFSVERPDGSNFTLKIRSTKLEDSAMYFCASSPNENTGELFFGEGSRLTVL.

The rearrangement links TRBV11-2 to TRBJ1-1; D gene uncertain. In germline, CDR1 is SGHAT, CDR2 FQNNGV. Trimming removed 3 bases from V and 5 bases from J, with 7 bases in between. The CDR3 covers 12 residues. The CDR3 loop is CASSFRRTEAFF. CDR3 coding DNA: TGTGCCAGCAGCTTTCGAAGGACTGAAGCTTTCTTT. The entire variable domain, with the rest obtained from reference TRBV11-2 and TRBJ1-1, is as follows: EAGVAQSPRYKIIEKRQSVAFWCNPISGHATLYWYQQILGQGPKLLIQFQNNGVVDDSQLPKDRFSAERLKGVDSTLKIQPAKLEDSAVYLCASSFRRTEAFFGQGTRLTVV.

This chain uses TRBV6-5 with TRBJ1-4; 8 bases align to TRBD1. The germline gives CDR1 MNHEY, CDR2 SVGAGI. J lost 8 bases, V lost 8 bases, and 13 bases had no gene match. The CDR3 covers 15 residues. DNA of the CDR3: TGTGCCAGCGGAACCTTCAGGGGGCGGCGGGAAAAACTGTTTTTT. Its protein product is CASGTFRGRREKLFF.

CDR3: CASSERAGGAYGYTF. The CDR3 DNA reads as TGTGCCAGCAGTGAAAGGGCAGGGGGAGCCTATGGCTACACCTTC. The rearrangement uses TRBV2 and TRBJ1-2, with TRBD1 identical over 7 bases. Trimming took 2 bases from V and 4 from J; bases not matched to a gene: 7. Germline CDR1 reads SNHLY; CDR2 reads FYNNEI. CDR3 length: 15 residues.

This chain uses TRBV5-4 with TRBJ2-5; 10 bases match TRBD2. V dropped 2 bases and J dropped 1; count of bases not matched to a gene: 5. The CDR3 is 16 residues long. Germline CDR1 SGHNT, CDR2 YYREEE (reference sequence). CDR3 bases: TGTGCCAGCAGCTTTACTAGCGGGAATACCCAAGAGACCCAGTACTTC. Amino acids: CASSFTSGNTQETQYF.

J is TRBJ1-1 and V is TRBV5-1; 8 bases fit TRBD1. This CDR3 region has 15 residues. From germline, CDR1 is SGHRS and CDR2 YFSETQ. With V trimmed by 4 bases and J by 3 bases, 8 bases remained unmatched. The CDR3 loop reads CASSPTGVGYTEAFF. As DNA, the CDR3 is TGCGCCAGCAGCCCGACAGGGGTGGGTTACACTGAAGCTTTCTTT.

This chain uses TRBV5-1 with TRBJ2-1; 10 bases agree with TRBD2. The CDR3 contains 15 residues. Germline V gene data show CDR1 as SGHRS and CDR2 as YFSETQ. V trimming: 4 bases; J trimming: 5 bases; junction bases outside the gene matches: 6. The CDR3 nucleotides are TGCGCCAGCAGCCGTAAGCGGGAGGGAAACAATGAGCAGTTCTTC. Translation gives CASSRKREGNNEQFF.

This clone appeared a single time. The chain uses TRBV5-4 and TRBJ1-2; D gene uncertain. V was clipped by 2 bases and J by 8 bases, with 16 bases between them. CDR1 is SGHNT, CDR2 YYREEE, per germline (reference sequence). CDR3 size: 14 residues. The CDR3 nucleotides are TGTGCCAGCAGCTTTACGACAAGCGGGGAAGGCTACACCTTC. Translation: CASSFTTSGEGYTF.

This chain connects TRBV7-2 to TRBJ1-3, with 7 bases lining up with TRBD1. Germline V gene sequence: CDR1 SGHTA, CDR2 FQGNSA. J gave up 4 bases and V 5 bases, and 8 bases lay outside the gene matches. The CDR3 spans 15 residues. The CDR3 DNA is TGTGCCAGCAGCCATAACAGGGGTTTCGGAAACACCATATATTTT. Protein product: CASSHNRGFGNTIYF. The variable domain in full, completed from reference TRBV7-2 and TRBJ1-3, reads GAGVSQSPSNKVTEKGKDVELRCDPISGHTALYWYRQSLGQGLEFLIYFQGNSAPDKSGLPSDRFSAERTGGSVSTLTIQRTQQEDSAVYLCASSHNRGFGNTIYFGEGSWLTVV.

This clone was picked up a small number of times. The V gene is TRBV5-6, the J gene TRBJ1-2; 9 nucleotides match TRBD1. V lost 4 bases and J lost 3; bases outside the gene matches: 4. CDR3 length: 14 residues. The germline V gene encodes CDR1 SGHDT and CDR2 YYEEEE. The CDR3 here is CASSEGDRDYGYTF. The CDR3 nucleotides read TGTGCCAGCAGCGAAGGGGACAGGGACTATGGCTACACCTTC.

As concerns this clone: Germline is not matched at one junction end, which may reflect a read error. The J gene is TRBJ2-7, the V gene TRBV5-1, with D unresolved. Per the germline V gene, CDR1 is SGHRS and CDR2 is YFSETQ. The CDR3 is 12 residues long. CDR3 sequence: CASSLDGHSQDF. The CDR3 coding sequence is TGCGCCAGCAGCTTGGATGGCCACTCGCAGGACTTC.